Each of the 15 T cell receptor beta chains below was sequenced from the same sample in a study of CD8 T cells in ankylosing spondylitis. Their target antigens are unknown. TCRdb redid the calling of the 5' RACE reads with MiXCR, one entry per CDR3 protein. The profile covers about 800,000 distinct CDR3 sequences, with approximately 12% appearing a single time and under 0.6% taken by the ten largest. The study's findings and limits: It appeared that ankylosing spondylitis blood was characterized by a TCR beta motif of roughly 8 highly homologous variants.

The sequenced material came from blood, either unsorted or a sorted T cell fraction (not recorded which). All receptors derive from a male donor with ankylosing spondylitis.

The gene calls are TRBV27 and TRBJ2-6; D gene uncertain. Germline assignment: CDR1 MNHEY and CDR2 SMNVEV (reference sequence). The CDR3 runs 20 residues. V dropped 5 bases and J dropped 5 bases, with 28 bases sitting between them. Here the CDR3 reads CASSPEPTAFLIQRANVLTF. CDR3 in DNA: TGTGCCAGCAGTCCCGAACCCACAGCGTTTCTCATTCAGAGGGCCAACGTCCTGACTTTC.

The chain uses TRBV20-1 and TRBJ1-5; D call uncertain. From germline, CDR1 is DFQATT and CDR2 SNEGSKA (reference sequence). The CDR3 is made up of 12 amino acids. CDR3 DNA sequence: TGCAGCCCCTCCCAGCTTGATCAGCCCCAGCATTTT. This translates into CSPSQLDQPQHF.

This chain uses TRBV7-9 with TRBJ1-1; D is uncertain. Germline V gives CDR1 SEHNR, CDR2 FQNEAQ (reference sequence). The CDR3 spans 13 residues. Trimming stripped 2 bases from V and 5 bases from J, with 9 bases between. The CDR3 coding sequence is TGTGCCAGCAGCTTAAATCCGCAGACTGAAGCTTTCTTT. Amino acid sequence: CASSLNPQTEAFF.

This clonotype was counted at least ten times. The V gene is TRBV12-3 or TRBV12-4, the J gene TRBJ2-3; either TRBD1 or TRBD2 may fit D (5 bases each). Trimming stripped 2 bases from V and 11 bases from J, with 8 bases between. CDR3 size: 11 residues. CDR3 protein: CASSLMGRQYF. The CDR3 DNA reads TGTGCCAGCAGTTTAATGGGACGGCAGTATTTT.

This clonotype has only a few counts. The chain carries TRBV6-1 and TRBJ2-1, with 10 bases aligning to TRBD2. The CDR3 extends over 14 amino acids. The germline gives CDR1 MNHNS, CDR2 SASEGT. V was clipped by 6 bases and J by 9 bases; unmatched bases: 8. CDR3 DNA sequence: TGTGCCAGCAGCTTTCCGGGACTAGCGACTGAGCAGTTCTTC. Translation: CASSFPGLATEQFF.

The V call is TRBV20-1, the J call TRBJ1-2, with D maybe TRBD1 (5 bases). Germline values: CDR1 DFQATT, CDR2 SNEGSKA (reference sequence). Trimming removed 4 bases at V and 2 bases at J, with 5 bases between. The CDR3 sequence is 11 residues long. In DNA form, the CDR3 reads TGCAGTGCTAACAGGAACTATGGCTACACCTTC. Its translation: CSANRNYGYTF.

V and J are TRBV30 and TRBJ1-1; D gene uncertain. The V end lost 3 bases, the J end lost 1 base, and 9 bases lay between the germline ends. There are 13 residues in the CDR3. Per the germline V gene, CDR1 is GTSNPN and CDR2 is SVGIG (reference sequence). The CDR3 reads CAWRRQSNTEAFF. The CDR3 nucleotides read TGTGCCTGGAGGCGGCAGTCGAACACTGAAGCTTTCTTT. Using reference TRBV30 and TRBJ1-1 for the parts outside the CDR3, the full variable domain is SQTIHQWPATLVQPVGSPLSLECTVEGTSNPNLYWYRQAAGRGLQLLFYSVGIGQISSEVPQNLSASRPQDRQFILSSKKLLLSDSGFYLCAWRRQSNTEAFFGQGTRLTVV.

In this sample, this clonotype turned up a few times. The V and J genes are TRBV5-5 and TRBJ2-5; 7 nucleotides match TRBD1. The junction had 2 bases not matched to a gene; V was cut back by 3 bases and J by 3 bases. Germline V CDR1 and CDR2: SGHKS, YYEKEE (reference sequence). The CDR3 is 13 amino acids. The CDR3 is CASSWGQKETQYF. The CDR3 DNA is TGTGCCAGCAGCTGGGGACAGAAAGAGACCCAGTACTTC.

This clonotype has only a few counts. The chain joins TRBV6-2 or TRBV6-3 to TRBJ2-7, with no clear D. The CDR3 covers 17 residues. Germline values: CDR1 MNHEY, CDR2 SVGEGT. Trimming left V 5 bases short and J 0 bases short, with 20 bases between. CDR3 DNA sequence: TGTGCCAGCAGTCTTAACCTGGAGCGCCGGAGCTCCTACGAGCAGTACTTC. This codes for CASSLNLERRSSYEQYF.

This clonotype was detected only a few times. This chain connects TRBV20-1 to TRBJ2-5; 7 bases agree with TRBD2. The CDR3 is 15 residues long. J gave up 0 bases and V 3 bases, and 7 bases lay outside the gene matches. Germline V lookup: CDR1 DFQATT, CDR2 SNEGSKA (reference sequence). This chain's CDR3 is CSASRGGEYQETQYF. The CDR3, as DNA: TGCAGTGCTAGTCGGGGAGGGGAGTACCAAGAGACCCAGTACTTC.

This clonotype was detected only a few times. The chain uses TRBV18 and TRBJ1-4, with TRBD1 as a possible D gene (6 bases). The CDR3 runs to 14 residues. Germline V gives CDR1 KGHSH, CDR2 LQKENI. The V gene lost 4 bases and the J gene lost 7 bases, with 13 bases spanning the gap. DNA for the CDR3: TGTGCCAGCTCACGGACAGAGGTTTCTGAAAAACTGTTTTTT. This codes for CASSRTEVSEKLFF. Full variable domain (rest looked up from reference TRBV18 and TRBJ1-4): NAGVMQNPRHLVRRRGQEARLRCSPMKGHSHVYWYRQLPEEGLKFMVYLQKENIIDESGMPKERFSAEFPKEGPSILRIQQVVRGDSAAYFCASSRTEVSEKLFFGSGTQLSVL.

This clonotype was observed many times. The rearrangement joins TRBV5-1 to TRBJ2-1; 9 bases agree with TRBD2. Germline-derived CDR1 and CDR2 are SGHRS and YFSETQ. After removal of 0 bases from V and 2 bases from J, the junction contained 0 bases not matched to a gene. CDR3 length: 15 amino acids. The CDR3 DNA reads as TGCGCCAGCAGCTTGGGACTAGCGGCCTACAATGAGCAGTTCTTC. Translating gives CASSLGLAAYNEQFF.

V is TRBV25-1 and J is TRBJ2-1; D perhaps matches TRBD2 (6 bases). Trimming removed 5 bases from V and 10 bases from J, with 15 bases in between. The germline gives CDR1 MGHDK, CDR2 SYGVNS. The CDR3 is made up of 13 amino acids. CDR3 DNA sequence: TGTGCCAGCAGTCTTCCGGGGGTTAGGGAGCAGTTCTTC. Translated: CASSLPGVREQFF.

About this clonotype itself: At one end, the junction sequence differs from germline, possibly due to a read error. This chain connects TRBV20-1 to TRBJ2-7; D is possibly TRBD1 (5 bases). This CDR3 spans 16 amino acids. Germline assignment: CDR1 DFQATT and CDR2 SNEGSKA (reference sequence). The CDR3, as DNA: TGCTGTGCTAGAGATCTCAGGAGACAGTTCACCTACGAGCAGTACTTC. Protein product: CCARDLRRQFTYEQYF.

This clonotype was detected a few times. The V gene is TRBV7-2, the J gene TRBJ1-2, with D tentatively TRBD1 (5 bases). The germline V and J ends were trimmed by 5 bases and 1 base, with 20 bases remaining between them. Germline lookup yields CDR1 SGHTA and CDR2 FQGNSA. The CDR3 consists of 17 residues. The CDR3 spells CASSPRNHDSLNYGYTF. For the CDR3, the DNA is TGTGCCAGCAGCCCCCGAAACCATGACAGCCTTAACTATGGCTACACCTTC.